This T cell receptor (beta chain) was recovered during a study of blood T cells in healthy people across ages. Study observations and caveats: Diversity figures based on one million T cells were deemed too low.

Of note for this clonotype: Its antigen is undetermined.

Primers used in a second PCR of roughly 6 to 11 cycles were a sample-barcoded 5' primer and a J-beta primer mix. Researchers report that a template-switch adaptor with 12 random nucleotides tagged each cDNA molecule. Using its own MiXCR run on the 5' RACE reads, TCRdb lists one record per CDR3 protein. The sample records approximately 1,700,000 distinct CDR3 sequences, about two fifths being singletons. Losses at the gene ends were 4 bases for V and 0 bases for J; bases not matched to a gene: 7. Germline CDR1 ENHRY, CDR2 SYGVKD. This CDR3 contains 17 residues. This TCR was recovered from a human donor in good health. The V gene is TRBV10-3, the J gene TRBJ2-1; 9 bases match TRBD2. The material sequenced was blood. The CDR3 nucleotides read TGTGCCATCAGTGCCAGCGGGGGGATTAGCTCCTACAATGAGCAGTTCTTC. Translating it yields CAISASGGISSYNEQFF.